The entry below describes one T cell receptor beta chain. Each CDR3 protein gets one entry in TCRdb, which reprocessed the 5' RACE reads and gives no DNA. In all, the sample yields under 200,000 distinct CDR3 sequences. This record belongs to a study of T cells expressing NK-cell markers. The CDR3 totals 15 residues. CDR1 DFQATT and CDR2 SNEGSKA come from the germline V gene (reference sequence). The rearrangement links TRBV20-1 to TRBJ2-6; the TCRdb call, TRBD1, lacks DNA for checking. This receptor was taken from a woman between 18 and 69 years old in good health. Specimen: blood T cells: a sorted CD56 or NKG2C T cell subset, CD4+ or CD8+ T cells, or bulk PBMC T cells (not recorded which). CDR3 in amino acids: CSALNRDQVANVLTF.